These T cell receptor beta chains were read from a single sample in a study of blood T cell repertoires in COVID-19. Profiled with immunoSEQ multiplex PCR; TCRdb holds only in-frame clones, not every one. The sample includes some 450,000 clones, about 90% of them seen just once. Sequences were obtained from peripheral blood. The receptor set was obtained from a man in his late teens or twenties with COVID-19, enrolled during active disease. CDR3s include the opening cysteine and the closing phenylalanine or tryptophan. The order of the fields is D gene, clone size, V gene, CDR3 length, J gene, CDR3 protein, CDR3 DNA. The D gene is left open where the match is weak. The size field is filled for only some rows; it gives once, few, many or a size class.

D: .
size: .
V: TRBV7-8
length: 15
J: TRBJ1-5
CDR3: CASSPTGYSNQPQHF
DNA: TGTGCCAGCAGCCCGACGGGTTATAGCAATCAGCCCCAGCATTTT

D: .
size: .
V: TRBV28
length: 15
J: TRBJ1-1
CDR3: CASSTPWGVNTEAFF
DNA: TGTGCCAGCAGTACCCCGTGGGGGGTGAACACTGAAGCTTTCTTT

D: TRBD2
size: .
V: TRBV18
length: 18
J: TRBJ2-5
CDR3: CASSPVRTSGRSGETQYF
DNA: TGTGCCAGCTCACCAGTGAGAACTAGCGGGAGGTCCGGAGAGACCCAGTACTTC

D: TRBD1
size: once
V: TRBV10-2
length: 16
J: TRBJ2-7
CDR3: CASSEAGQGAPRGLYF
DNA: TGCGCCAGCAGTGAGGCGGGACAGGGGGCTCCGAGGGGTTTGTACTTC

D: .
size: .
V: TRBV7-9
length: 13
J: TRBJ1-2
CDR3: CASSRQSSYGYTF
DNA: TGTGCCAGCAGCCGACAAAGTTCCTATGGCTACACCTTC

D: .
size: .
V: TRBV20-1
length: 11
J: TRBJ2-7
CDR3: CSAMEGRQQYF
DNA: TGCAGTGCCATGGAGGGCCGCCAGCAGTACTTC

D: .
size: .
V: TRBV5-1
length: 14
J: TRBJ2-1
CDR3: CASSPLAEYNEQFF
DNA: TGCGCCAGCAGCCCGTTAGCGGAATACAATGAGCAGTTCTTC

D: TRBD1
size: few
V: TRBV18
length: 14
J: TRBJ2-7
CDR3: CASSPEGQALWQYF
DNA: TGTGCCAGCTCACCGGAGGGACAGGCCCTCTGGCAGTACTTC

D: TRBD1
size: .
V: TRBV11-2
length: 14
J: TRBJ2-7
CDR3: CASSLGTGGAEQYF
DNA: TGTGCCAGCAGCTTAGGGACAGGGGGCGCCGAGCAGTACTTC

D: TRBD1
size: .
V: TRBV4-1
length: 15
J: TRBJ2-2
CDR3: CASSQAGQGAGELFF
DNA: TGCGCCAGCAGCCAGGCAGGACAGGGCGCCGGGGAGCTGTTTTTT

D: TRBD2
size: .
V: TRBV15
length: 16
J: TRBJ2-3
CDR3: CATSEELAGITDTQYF
DNA: TGTGCCACCAGCGAAGAACTAGCGGGAATCACAGATACGCAGTATTTT

D: TRBD1
size: .
V: TRBV5-4
length: 16
J: TRBJ1-1
CDR3: CASSVPGQGGGTEAFF
DNA: TGTGCCAGCAGTGTCCCGGGACAGGGCGGAGGGACTGAAGCTTTCTTT

D: .
size: .
V: TRBV11-2
length: 12
J: TRBJ1-2
CDR3: CASTLGNYGYTF
DNA: TGTGCCAGCACCCTCGGGAACTATGGCTACACCTTC

D: .
size: .
V: TRBV12-2
length: 17
J: TRBJ2-7
CDR3: CASRFSPRGTGAYEQYF
DNA: TGTGCAAGTCGCTTTTCTCCACGGGGGACAGGGGCCTACGAGCAGTACTTC

D: .
size: .
V: TRBV10-2
length: 15
J: TRBJ2-3
CDR3: CASRPDYYKTDTQYF
DNA: TGCGCCAGCAGACCCGACTACTACAAAACAGATACGCAGTATTTT

D: .
size: .
V: TRBV29-1
length: 14
J: TRBJ2-2
CDR3: CSVETQANTGELFF
DNA: TGCAGCGTTGAAACCCAGGCGAACACCGGGGAGCTGTTTTTT

D: TRBD1
size: .
V: TRBV9
length: 17
J: TRBJ2-6
CDR3: CASSVGQGTSGANVLTF
DNA: TGTGCCAGCAGCGTAGGACAGGGGACCTCTGGGGCCAACGTCCTGACTTTC

D: TRBD2
size: .
V: TRBV9
length: 15
J: TRBJ2-5
CDR3: CASSAGLAGVETQYF
DNA: TGTGCCAGCAGCGCTGGACTAGCGGGAGTCGAGACCCAGTACTTC

D: .
size: .
V: TRBV27
length: 15
J: TRBJ1-3
CDR3: CASSLSRGSGNTIYF
DNA: TGTGCCAGCAGTTTATCCCGGGGATCAGGAAACACCATATATTTT

D: TRBD1
size: .
V: TRBV6-5
length: 13
J: TRBJ1-2
CDR3: CATGPTGTGGYTF
DNA: TGTGCCACCGGACCGACAGGGACGGGTGGCTACACCTTC

D: .
size: .
V: TRBV5-6
length: 16
J: TRBJ1-2
CDR3: CASGNTGQGRNYGYTF
DNA: TGTGCCAGCGGAAATACCGGACAAGGAAGGAACTATGGCTACACCTTC

D: .
size: .
V: TRBV25-1
length: 14
J: TRBJ1-6
CDR3: CATSGGKYNSPLHF
DNA: TGTGCCACCTCGGGGGGCAAGTATAATTCACCCCTCCACTTT

D: TRBD2
size: .
V: TRBV6-1
length: 18
J: TRBJ2-5
CDR3: CASSEAWGGGGAQETQYF
DNA: TGTGCCAGCAGTGAAGCGTGGGGCGGCGGGGGGGCCCAAGAGACCCAGTACTTC

D: .
size: .
V: TRBV5-4
length: 14
J: TRBJ2-7
CDR3: CASSTTRGTDEQYF
DNA: TGTGCCAGCAGCACAACTCGGGGAACGGACGAGCAGTACTTC

D: TRBD2
size: .
V: TRBV24-1
length: 14
J: TRBJ2-1
CDR3: CATGGRGSRNEQFF
DNA: TGTGCCACCGGGGGTCGCGGGAGCCGCAATGAGCAGTTCTTC

D: TRBD2
size: .
V: TRBV11-3
length: 16
J: TRBJ2-2
CDR3: CASSAIAGGPPGELFF
DNA: TGTGCCAGCAGCGCAATAGCGGGAGGCCCCCCCGGGGAGCTGTTTTTT

D: .
size: few
V: TRBV3-1/TRBV3-2
length: 13
J: TRBJ2-2
CDR3: CASSPRLTGELFF
DNA: TGTGCCAGCAGCCCTCGTCTCACCGGGGAGCTGTTTTTT

D: TRBD2
size: .
V: TRBV5-4
length: 14
J: TRBJ2-2
CDR3: CASSYGLAGGELFF
DNA: TGTGCCAGCAGCTACGGACTAGCGGGCGGGGAGCTGTTTTTT

D: .
size: .
V: TRBV25-1
length: 17
J: TRBJ1-6
CDR3: CASSEQTGLSYNSPLHF
DNA: TGTGCCAGCAGTGAACAGACGGGGTTGTCCTATAATTCACCCCTCCACTTT

D: TRBD1
size: .
V: TRBV6-5
length: 15
J: TRBJ1-1
CDR3: CASRGSQGVNTEAFF
DNA: TGTGCCAGCAGAGGCTCGCAGGGGGTGAACACTGAAGCTTTCTTT

D: .
size: .
V: TRBV2
length: 16
J: TRBJ1-5
CDR3: CASSEAEWVSNQPQHF
DNA: TGTGCCAGCAGTGAAGCGGAGTGGGTCAGCAATCAGCCCCAGCATTTT

D: .
size: few
V: TRBV19
length: 14
J: TRBJ1-5
CDR3: CASSLDRGNQPQHF
DNA: TGTGCCAGTAGTTTGGACAGAGGCAATCAGCCCCAGCATTTT

D: .
size: .
V: TRBV10-1
length: 15
J: TRBJ2-6
CDR3: CASSDGRSGANVLTF
DNA: TGCGCCAGCAGTGACGGTCGCTCTGGGGCCAACGTCCTGACTTTC

D: .
size: .
V: TRBV19
length: 15
J: TRBJ2-5
CDR3: CASSIVYGVQETQYF
DNA: TGTGCCAGTAGTATAGTCTATGGTGTCCAAGAGACCCAGTACTTC

D: .
size: .
V: TRBV27
length: 13
J: TRBJ1-2
CDR3: CASSPTLNYGYTF
DNA: TGTGCCAGCAGTCCGACACTGAACTATGGCTACACCTTC

D: TRBD2
size: .
V: TRBV3-1/TRBV3-2
length: 15
J: TRBJ2-2
CDR3: CASSRRLAVSGELFF
DNA: TGTGCCAGCAGCCGCCGACTAGCGGTTTCCGGGGAGCTGTTTTTT

D: TRBD1
size: .
V: TRBV2
length: 13
J: TRBJ1-1
CDR3: CASSRQGHTEAFF
DNA: TGTGCCAGCAGTAGACAGGGGCACACTGAAGCTTTCTTT

D: .
size: .
V: TRBV5-4
length: 16
J: TRBJ2-4
CDR3: CASSLFGILDKNIQYF
DNA: TGTGCCAGCAGCTTGTTCGGGATTTTGGACAAAAACATTCAGTACTTC

D: .
size: once
V: TRBV2
length: 13
J: TRBJ2-1
CDR3: CASKVTVYNEQFF
DNA: TGTGCCAGCAAGGTGACAGTATACAATGAGCAGTTCTTC

D: .
size: .
V: TRBV7-9
length: 13
J: TRBJ1-1
CDR3: CASSFEMNTEAFF
DNA: TGTGCCAGCAGCTTCGAGATGAACACTGAAGCTTTCTTT

D: .
size: .
V: TRBV19
length: 14
J: TRBJ2-7
CDR3: CASSMGQGSGEQYF
DNA: TGTGCCAGTAGTATGGGTCAGGGATCGGGCGAGCAGTACTTC

D: .
size: .
V: TRBV19
length: 14
J: TRBJ2-2
CDR3: CASSVDINTGELFF
DNA: TGTGCCAGTAGTGTTGACATCAACACCGGGGAGCTGTTTTTT

D: .
size: .
V: TRBV18
length: 15
J: TRBJ1-1
CDR3: CASSPLGQMNTEAFF
DNA: TGTGCCAGCTCACCACTGGGCCAGATGAACACTGAAGCTTTCTTT

D: TRBD2
size: .
V: TRBV6-5
length: 14
J: TRBJ2-3
CDR3: CASTPGGGRFFPYF
DNA: TGTGCCAGCACCCCCGGCGGGGGGCGGTTTTTTCCGTATTTT

D: TRBD1
size: .
V: TRBV6-5
length: 13
J: TRBJ1-2
CDR3: CASTRGPNYGYTF
DNA: TGTGCCAGCACGAGGGGGCCTAACTATGGCTACACCTTC

D: .
size: .
V: TRBV27
length: 13
J: TRBJ2-5
CDR3: CASRRTYQETQYF
DNA: TGTGCCAGCAGAAGGACTTACCAAGAGACCCAGTACTTC

D: .
size: .
V: TRBV12-3/TRBV12-4
length: 13
J: TRBJ1-5
CDR3: CASSFRRGQPQHF
DNA: TGTGCCAGCAGTTTCCGCCGGGGTCAGCCCCAGCATTTT

D: .
size: .
V: TRBV4-2
length: 13
J: TRBJ2-5
CDR3: CASKDGSQETQYF
DNA: TGTGCCAGCAAAGACGGGAGCCAAGAGACCCAGTACTTC

D: .
size: .
V: TRBV29-1
length: 13
J: TRBJ2-1
CDR3: CSVGRGRYNEQFF
DNA: TGCAGCGTTGGAAGGGGCCGGTACAATGAGCAGTTCTTC